The 25 T cell receptor beta chains reported below all come from one sample, sequenced in a study of T cell clusters in autoimmune cytopenias. TRB amplification used 250 ng of peripheral blood genomic DNA. One tube held mixed TRB-A and TRB-B primer pools for touch-down PCR. Each CDR3 protein gets one entry in TCRdb, which reprocessed the multiplex PCR reads and gives no DNA. Its clone listing holds 6,500 to 9,000 distinct CDR3 sequences. These data were also filed under a second study, of T cell repertoires in aging, cancer and after chemotherapy.

The sequencing sample was made of peripheral blood. The origin of the receptors is a human donor in good health.

Considering frequency, this clonotype is medium-sized (0.01 to 0.1%). The chain carries TRBV5-4 and TRBJ2-3. This CDR3 is 14 amino acids long. Germline V gene data show CDR1 as SGHNT and CDR2 as YYREEE (reference sequence). This chain's CDR3 is CASSLGQAADTQYF.

The chain combines TRBV6-4 with TRBJ2-3; TCRdb's D call, TRBD2, is unchecked because there is no DNA. CDR3 length equals 17 residues. From germline, CDR1 is MRHNA and CDR2 SNTAGT. CDR3 sequence reads: CASNQSGGRSSTDTQYF.

The gene calls are TRBV15 and TRBJ2-4; TCRdb's D call, TRBD2, is unchecked because there is no DNA. The germline CDR1 and CDR2 sequences are LNHNV and YYDKDF (reference sequence). This CDR3 spans 19 amino acids. The CDR3 protein is CATSSGGLAEPWAKNIQYF.

The chain couples TRBV14 to TRBJ2-5; the TCRdb call, TRBD2, lacks DNA for checking. The CDR3 totals 20 residues. From germline, CDR1 is SGHDN and CDR2 FVKESK. The CDR3 region is CASSQVWQRDSQRVQETQYF.

The chain has TRBV5-1 and TRBJ2-1; the D call of TRBD1 rests on TCRdb alone, since no DNA is present to check it. Germline loops: CDR1 SGHRS, CDR2 YFSETQ. The CDR3 covers 18 residues. CDR3 amino acids: CASSLVPKQGQPYNEQFF.

Its frequency marks this clonotype as medium-sized (0.01 to 0.1%). This chain joins TRBV15 and TRBJ2-1; TCRdb indicates TRBD1, and absent DNA this call remains unverified. Germline values: CDR1 LNHNV, CDR2 YYDKDF (reference sequence). The CDR3 is 14 amino acids. CDR3 in amino acids: CATSRGGIRDEQFF.

This chain connects TRBV27 to TRBJ2-3; the D call from TCRdb, TRBD2, cannot be confirmed without DNA. The CDR3 is 15 residues long. Germline V gene data show CDR1 as MNHEY and CDR2 as SMNVEV (reference sequence). The CDR3 region is CASSFVAASTDTQYF.

This clonotype ranks as medium-sized in terms of frequency. The chain links TRBV7-6 to TRBJ2-2; TCRdb's D gene call, TRBD1, goes unchecked for lack of DNA. The CDR3 loop spans 15 amino acids. Germline CDR1 and CDR2: SGHVS and FNYEAQ. The chain's CDR3 is CASSTWDRDTGELFF.

Its frequency marks this clonotype as medium-sized (0.01 to 0.1%). V is TRBV19 and J is TRBJ1-2. The CDR3 is made up of 15 amino acids. CDR1 and CDR2 (germline): LNHDA, SQIVND (reference sequence). CDR3 region: CASSIPHSETAGYTF.

This clonotype counts as medium-sized by frequency. The V gene is TRBV29-1, the J gene TRBJ1-2; TCRdb reports TRBD1, a call that lacks DNA to check it against. CDR1 and CDR2 (germline): SQVTM, ANQGSEA. This CDR3 region has 12 residues. The CDR3: CSVGDSNYGYTF. Full variable domain (remainder filled in from reference TRBV29-1 and TRBJ1-2): SAVISQKPSRDICQRGTSLTIQCQVDSQVTMMFWYRQQPGQSLTLIATANQGSEATYESGFVIDKFPISRPNLTFSTLTVSNMSPEDSSIYLCSVGDSNYGYTFGSGTRLTVV.

The chain is built from TRBV5-4 and TRBJ2-2; the TCRdb D gene call, TRBD1, has no DNA to confirm it. The V gene's germline CDR1 is SGHNT and CDR2 YYREEE (reference sequence). CDR3 length: 19 amino acids. CDR3 residues: CASSLGGGQGYANTGELFF.

The rearrangement links TRBV6-1 to TRBJ2-7. This CDR3 has 15 amino acids. Looked up from germline, CDR1 is MNHNS and CDR2 is SASEGT. The CDR3 loop is CASSEVVSRVDEQYF.

The chain couples TRBV27 to TRBJ2-1; TCRdb reports TRBD2, a call that lacks DNA to check it against. CDR1 and CDR2 from the germline V gene are MNHEY and SMNVEV (reference sequence). The CDR3 is 14 amino acids. Here the CDR3 reads CASSSGEGMNEQFF.

V gene TRBV7-6 combines with J gene TRBJ2-2; the TCRdb D gene call, TRBD1, has no DNA to confirm it. CDR1 is SGHVS, CDR2 FNYEAQ, per germline. The CDR3 is 17 residues long. CDR3 region: CASSGPQREQGAGELFF.

The V gene is TRBV5-1, the J gene TRBJ2-3; the TCRdb call, TRBD1, lacks DNA for checking. The CDR3 spans 14 residues. Germline V gives CDR1 SGHRS, CDR2 YFSETQ. The chain's CDR3 is CASSLGRGSDTQYF.

This sequence joins TRBV18 and TRBJ1-5. Germline V lookup: CDR1 KGHSH, CDR2 LQKENI. The CDR3 covers 15 residues. CDR3: CASSPETGSNQPQHF.

The gene calls are TRBV6-2 or TRBV6-3 and TRBJ1-6; lacking DNA, the TRBD1 call made by TCRdb goes unchecked. Germline V gives CDR1 MNHEY, CDR2 SVGEGT. The CDR3 totals 15 residues. CDR3 loop: CASSPGQSNNSPLHF.

The J gene is TRBJ2-3, the V gene TRBV6-4. Germline loops: CDR1 MRHNA, CDR2 SNTAGT. The CDR3 covers 14 residues. The CDR3 reads CASSPVQATDTQYF.

V and J are TRBV19 and TRBJ1-2; TCRdb selects TRBD1, and the lack of DNA leaves this call unchecked. From germline, CDR1 is LNHDA and CDR2 SQIVND (reference sequence). The length of the CDR3 is 17 residues. CDR3 sequence reads: CASTTANRDRNTYGYTF.

The chain couples TRBV6-5 to TRBJ2-3; TCRdb's D gene call, TRBD2, goes unchecked for lack of DNA. Per the germline V gene, CDR1 is MNHEY and CDR2 is SVGAGI. CDR3 length: 17 residues. The CDR3 sequence is CASSPLLVVERTDTQYF.

By frequency, this clonotype registers medium-sized (0.01 to 0.1%). The chain couples TRBV6-5 to TRBJ2-1; the TRBD2 assignment by TCRdb is unverifiable without DNA. Germline lookup yields CDR1 MNHEY and CDR2 SVGAGI. The CDR3 sequence is 13 residues long. The CDR3 spells CASTTLGKGFLFF.

The J gene is TRBJ1-2, the V gene TRBV6-1; the TCRdb D gene call, TRBD1, has no DNA to confirm it. The germline V gene encodes CDR1 MNHNS and CDR2 SASEGT. The CDR3 is 15 amino acids. The CDR3 region is CASRTNLGTGYGYTF.

The chain uses TRBV10-2 and TRBJ2-7; TCRdb's D gene call, TRBD2, goes unchecked for lack of DNA. Germline V gives CDR1 WSHSY, CDR2 SAAADI. The CDR3 covers 16 residues. CDR3 in amino acids: CASSESLAGTSYEQYF.

J is TRBJ1-4 and V is TRBV5-4; the D call from TCRdb, TRBD1, cannot be confirmed without DNA. The CDR3 extends over 14 amino acids. Germline-derived CDR1 and CDR2 are SGHNT and YYREEE (reference sequence). The CDR3 spells CASSLQGPGGKLFF.

The chain recombines TRBV27 with TRBJ2-5; TCRdb's D gene call, TRBD2, goes unchecked for lack of DNA. Germline lookup yields CDR1 MNHEY and CDR2 SMNVEV (reference sequence). CDR3 length: 17 amino acids. The CDR3 sequence: CASSPTLASGARGAQYF.